This T cell receptor (beta chain) was recorded in a study of vaccination effects on CD4 cells after COVID-19. About the study: Prior to sequencing, the ViraFEST assay stimulated PBMC with viral peptide pools, which expanded the antigen-specific CD4+ T cells. Notes on the study in general: In healthy vaccinees, only 1 of 255 vaccine-induced clones cross-reacted with common cold coronaviruses. Marked contraction was observed in infection-induced and vaccine-induced clones late after vaccination.

Cultured cells yielded isolated CD4+ T cells after nine to ten days. BNT162b2 vaccine or mRNA-1273 vaccine was given to participants in two doses. Comments on this clone: What it binds is unknown.

V was trimmed by 4 bases and J by 7 bases, leaving 20 bases between them. CDR1 and CDR2 (germline): LGHDT, YNNKEL (reference sequence). The CDR3 loop spans 16 amino acids. TCRdb's table, derived via immunoSEQ multiplex PCR, lists solely in-frame clones and lacks some. The data show tens of thousands of clones, with roughly 74% seen just once and over 2% held by the top ten. This chain connects TRBV3-1 (or the pseudogene TRBV3-2) to TRBJ1-3; D is undetermined. Sequencing used CD4+ T cells from PBMCs cultured without peptide, obtained after COVID-19 vaccination. This TCR was recovered from a human donor who received a COVID-19 vaccine. The CDR3 nucleotides read TGTGCCAGCAGCCCCAACCTGAAGCGTGCGGGGAACACCATATATTTT. Translation gives CASSPNLKRAGNTIYF.